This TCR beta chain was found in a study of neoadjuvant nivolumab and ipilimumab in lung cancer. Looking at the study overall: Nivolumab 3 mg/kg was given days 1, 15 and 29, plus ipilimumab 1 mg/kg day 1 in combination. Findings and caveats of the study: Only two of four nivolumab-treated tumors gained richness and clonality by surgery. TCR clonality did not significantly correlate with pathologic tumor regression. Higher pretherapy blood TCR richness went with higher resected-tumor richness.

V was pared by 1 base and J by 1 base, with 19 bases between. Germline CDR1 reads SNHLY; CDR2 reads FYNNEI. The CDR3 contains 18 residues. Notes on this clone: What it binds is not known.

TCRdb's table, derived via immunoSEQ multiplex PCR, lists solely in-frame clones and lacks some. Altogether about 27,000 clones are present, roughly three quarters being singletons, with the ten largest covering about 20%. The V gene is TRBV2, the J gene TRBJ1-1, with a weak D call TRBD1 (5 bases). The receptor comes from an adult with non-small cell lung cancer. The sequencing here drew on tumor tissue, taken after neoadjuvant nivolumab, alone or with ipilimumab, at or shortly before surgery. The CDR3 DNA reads TGTGCCAGCAGTGAAGGGGCGGGGGGATCCGAGAGGAACACTGAAGCTTTCTTT. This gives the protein CASSEGAGGSERNTEAFF.